The rows below give T cell receptor beta chains drawn from one sample of a study of molecular identifiers for immune sequencing clone quantification. From the PCR reads, TCRdb called clonotypes with MiXCR, one entry per CDR3 protein. The sample comprises around 100,000 distinct CDR3 sequences, less than 35% of which are singletons, and roughly 9.3% rests with the top ten. Sequenced input: naive CD8+ T cells from blood, with Jurkat cell RNA spiked in. Source of these receptors: a human donor in good health. Some libraries in this study had Jurkat cell RNA spiked in. Each CDR3 is given with its conserved first and last residue. A D gene is named only where the DNA matches it firmly. A row's size may be missing; if present it is once, few, many or a size class.

j_gene | abundance | v_gene | len | d_gene | CDR3aa | CDR3nt
TRBJ2-2 | few | TRBV2 | 18 | TRBD2 | CASISGLAGVMNTGELFF | TGTGCCAGCATATCGGGACTAGCGGGAGTGATGAACACCGGGGAGCTGTTTTTT
TRBJ2-7 | . | TRBV5-4 | 14 | . | CASSPTDFSYEQYF | TGTGCCAGCAGTCCCACGGATTTCTCCTACGAGCAGTACTTC
TRBJ1-2 | few | TRBV2 | 13 | . | CASSARSVDGYTF | TGTGCCAGCAGCGCCAGGAGTGTAGATGGCTACACCTTC
TRBJ2-7 | . | TRBV7-2 | 11 | . | CATSWAFEQYF | TGTGCCACCAGTTGGGCGTTCGAGCAGTACTTC
TRBJ2-7 | many | TRBV7-2 | 11 | . | CASSLTGEQYF | TGTGCCAGCAGCCTCACCGGGGAGCAGTACTTC
TRBJ2-5 | . | TRBV25-1 | 17 | . | CASSEPHPRQAGGTQYF | TGTGCCAGCAGTGAACCCCACCCCCGACAGGCCGGGGGGACCCAGTACTTC
TRBJ2-1 | . | TRBV5-1 | 17 | . | CASRPPLAPSSYNEQFF | TGCGCCAGCAGGCCCCCGCTCGCGCCGAGCTCCTACAATGAGCAGTTCTTC
TRBJ2-7 | many | TRBV6-5 | 13 | TRBD1 | CASSTGTGVFRYF | TGTGCCAGCAGTACCGGGACAGGGGTTTTTCGGTACTTC
TRBJ2-5 | few | TRBV21-1 | 16 | . | CASSTDPGTSKETQYF | TGTGCCAGCAGCACCGACCCCGGGACTAGCAAAGAGACCCAGTACTTC
TRBJ1-2 | . | TRBV27 | 14 | . | CASRYGGEHYGYTF | TGTGCCAGCAGGTATGGGGGAGAACACTATGGCTACACCTTC
TRBJ2-7 | few | TRBV4-3 | 15 | . | CASSQDGGGSWEQYF | TGCGCCAGCAGCCAAGATGGGGGAGGTAGCTGGGAGCAGTACTTC
TRBJ2-3 | . | TRBV5-6 | 16 | . | CASSLAQGWFPDTQYF | TGTGCCAGCAGCTTGGCTCAGGGCTGGTTCCCAGATACGCAGTATTTT
TRBJ2-1 | few | TRBV28 | 15 | TRBD2 | CASSFAGEPYNEQFF | TGTGCCAGCAGTTTCGCGGGAGAGCCCTACAATGAGCAGTTCTTC
TRBJ2-3 | many | TRBV20-1 | 14 | TRBD1 | CSAWTGASTDTQYF | TGCAGTGCATGGACAGGGGCGAGCACAGATACGCAGTATTTT
TRBJ2-1 | . | TRBV13 | 13 | . | CASSLEGGNGQFF | TGTGCCAGCAGCTTAGAAGGAGGAAATGGGCAGTTCTTC
TRBJ2-5 | . | TRBV11-2 | 13 | . | CASSLFGAETQYF | TGTGCCAGCAGCTTGTTCGGGGCTGAGACCCAGTACTTC
TRBJ1-5 | . | TRBV11-2 | 15 | TRBD1 | CAGEQGARGNQPQHF | TGTGCCGGCGAACAGGGGGCGCGTGGCAATCAGCCCCAGCATTTT
TRBJ2-7 | many | TRBV4-1 | 13 | . | CASRDTGSGEQYF | TGCGCCAGCAGGGACACGGGGAGCGGCGAGCAGTACTTC
TRBJ2-7 | few | TRBV13 | 15 | TRBD1 | CASSPRTGGIDEQYF | TGTGCCAGCAGCCCTCGGACAGGGGGAATCGACGAGCAGTACTTC
TRBJ2-4 | . | TRBV7-9 | 14 | . | CASSPYFAKNIQYF | TGTGCCAGCAGCCCCTACTTCGCCAAAAACATTCAGTACTTC
TRBJ1-5 | . | TRBV13 | 15 | . | CASSLGPDMNQPQQF | TGTGCCAGCAGCTTAGGCCCGGACATGAATCAGCCCCAGCAATTT
TRBJ2-1 | . | TRBV7-2 | 12 | . | CASSFGANEQFF | TGTGCCAGCAGCTTTGGGGCCAATGAGCAGTTCTTC
TRBJ2-7 | . | TRBV6-6 | 11 | . | CASSYTYEQYF | TGTGCCAGCAGTTACACGTACGAGCAGTACTTC
TRBJ1-1 | many | TRBV27 | 14 | . | CASRYRAMNTEAFF | TGTGCCAGCAGATACAGGGCCATGAACACTGAAGCTTTCTTT
TRBJ1-5 | many | TRBV9 | 17 | TRBD1 | CASSPGGGSGRNQPQHF | TGTGCCAGCAGCCCAGGGGGGGGTAGCGGGCGCAATCAGCCCCAGCATTTT
TRBJ2-1 | once | TRBV7-8 | 16 | TRBD1 | CASSLAGTGSYNEQFF | TGTGCCAGCAGCCTAGCCGGGACAGGGTCCTACAATGAGCAGTTCTTC
TRBJ2-7 | few | TRBV20-1 | 11 | . | CSARGHDEQYF | TGCAGTGCTAGAGGGCACGACGAGCAGTACTTC
TRBJ2-3 | few | TRBV4-3 | 13 | TRBD2 | CASSHGTSALQYF | TGCGCCAGCAGCCATGGGACTAGCGCACTGCAGTATTTT
TRBJ2-3 | many | TRBV6-1 | 14 | . | CASSDPEITDTQYF | TGTGCCAGCAGTGACCCAGAAATCACAGATACGCAGTATTTT
TRBJ1-5 | . | TRBV19 | 13 | . | CASSYASNQPQHF | TGTGCCAGTAGTTATGCCAGCAATCAGCCCCAGCATTTT
TRBJ1-4 | few | TRBV5-5 | 13 | . | CASSAGLGEKLFF | TGTGCCAGCAGTGCGGGGTTGGGCGAAAAACTGTTTTTT
TRBJ2-7 | . | TRBV7-2 | 16 | . | CASSLAEGGLPYEQYF | TGTGCCAGCAGCTTAGCGGAGGGGGGGCTACCCTACGAGCAGTACTTC
TRBJ2-3 | . | TRBV28 | 14 | . | CASTAGPSTDTQYF | TGTGCCAGCACTGCGGGTCCTAGCACAGATACGCAGTATTTT
TRBJ2-5 | . | TRBV28 | 15 | TRBD1 | CASSARQGDQETQYF | TGTGCCAGCAGTGCCAGACAGGGGGACCAAGAGACCCAGTACTTC
TRBJ2-4 | . | TRBV27 | 17 | . | CASSSQTDFKAKNIQYF | TGTGCCAGCAGTTCTCAGACAGACTTCAAAGCCAAAAACATTCAGTACTTC
TRBJ2-1 | . | TRBV27 | 15 | . | CASGRKGDNHDEQFF | TGTGCCAGCGGCCGAAAAGGGGATAACCACGATGAGCAGTTCTTC
TRBJ2-6 | . | TRBV19 | 15 | . | CASSWTLDGANVQTF | TGTGCCAGTAGTTGGACCCTTGATGGGGCCAACGTCCAGACTTTC
TRBJ2-7 | few | TRBV19 | 12 | . | CATGVSVNEQYF | TGTGCCACCGGAGTGTCGGTAAACGAGCAGTACTTC
TRBJ2-7 | few | TRBV29-1 | 11 | . | CSVQHRSEQYF | TGCAGCGTTCAGCATCGTAGCGAGCAGTACTTC
TRBJ2-1 | . | TRBV29-1 | 12 | . | CSVDPGVGEQFF | TGCAGCGTTGATCCGGGGGTGGGTGAGCAGTTCTTC
TRBJ2-7 | . | TRBV29-1 | 11 | . | CSVDRVYEQYF | TGCAGCGTTGACAGGGTTTACGAGCAGTACTTC
TRBJ2-7 | . | TRBV5-1 | 11 | . | CASSEWREQYF | TGCGCCAGCAGCGAGTGGCGCGAGCAGTACTTC
TRBJ1-5 | few | TRBV7-8 | 13 | . | CASSEGGNQPQHF | TGTGCCAGCAGCGAGGGGGGTAATCAGCCCCAGCATTTT
TRBJ1-5 | . | TRBV6-2/TRBV6-3 | 15 | TRBD1 | CASTSYARGTQPQHF | TGTGCCAGCACCTCCTACGCCAGGGGGACTCAGCCCCAGCATTTT
TRBJ2-7 | once | TRBV27 | 14 | . | CVSSSPGRTYEQYF | TGTGTCAGCAGTTCTCCGGGACGTACCTACGAGCAGTACTTC
TRBJ2-7 | few | TRBV4-3 | 15 | . | CASSQVPDSPYEQYF | TGCGCCAGCAGCCAAGTTCCAGACAGTCCCTACGAGCAGTACTTC
TRBJ2-1 | . | TRBV9 | 16 | . | CASSVGRIRSYNEQFF | TGTGCCAGCAGCGTAGGAAGGATTCGGTCCTACAATGAGCAGTTCTTC
TRBJ1-2 | . | TRBV28 | 14 | . | CASSLLGRGYGYTF | TGTGCCAGCAGTCTCCTCGGCAGGGGCTATGGCTACACCTTC
TRBJ2-7 | few | TRBV7-7 | 15 | . | CASSQYPGGGYEQYF | TGTGCTAGCAGCCAATACCCCGGAGGGGGCTACGAGCAGTACTTC
TRBJ1-5 | many | TRBV28 | 16 | . | CASNQFTGRSNQPQHF | TGTGCCAGCAACCAATTTACAGGGAGAAGCAATCAGCCCCAGCATTTT
TRBJ2-7 | many | TRBV7-2 | 12 | . | CASSFASYEQYF | TGTGCCAGCAGCTTCGCTTCCTACGAGCAGTACTTC
TRBJ2-7 | . | TRBV27 | 14 | TRBD1 | CASSSGTAFWEQYF | TGTGCCAGCAGTTCGGGGACAGCCTTTTGGGAGCAGTACTTC
TRBJ2-5 | few | TRBV28 | 13 | . | CASSLWQGGTQYF | TGTGCCAGCAGTTTATGGCAGGGAGGGACCCAGTACTTC
TRBJ2-7 | many | TRBV11-2 | 13 | . | CASSTGTGYEQYF | TGTGCCAGCAGCACCGGGACTGGCTACGAGCAGTACTTC